This TCR beta chain was sequenced during a study of cytomegalovirus exposure and HLA in healthy donors (TCRdb year 2017). Notes on the research overall: An earlier analysis of a few hundred of the donors reported 276 Gb of sequence data and 117 million unique TCR beta sequences obtained from about 179 million T cells. About 310 gigabases of sequencing data and approximately 93 million unique TCR sequences were included in an early release covering about 600 HLA-typed donors. Among the roughly 400 genotyped donors, 81% belonged to the genetic ancestry cluster associated with self-reported Caucasian donors. The study aimed to test whether cataloging public T cell receptors could reveal signatures of past pathogen exposure. The T cell repertoires of around 670 subjects were profiled by immunosequencing and related to cytomegalovirus serostatus. Along with the roughly 670-subject first cohort, a separate validation cohort of 120 different subjects was used. High-throughput TCR immunosequencing, statistical association of individual TCRs with disease status, and machine learning were combined to predict cytomegalovirus infection status. A later analysis re-analyzed previously published TCR beta repertoires from roughly 600 donors and added high-resolution HLA genotyping to study TCR occurrence patterns. Rather than using new phenotypic data, the later analysis identified candidate immune exposures from TCR beta sequences and from how often those sequences occurred across donors. In an earlier analysis of 587 of the donors, high-throughput TCR beta sequencing was used to judge whether each TCR beta V gene segment behaved as functional or pseudogenic. Donor age, sex, ethnicity and CMV serostatus were compiled alongside the repertoire data. In a later genetic analysis, genome-wide SNP genotypes for about three fifths of the 666 donors were used, and that subset was treated as a discovery cohort. Every discovery cohort repertoire had been produced on one sequencing platform. HLA typing covered class I and class II loci at four-digit resolution. The number of donors typed differed by locus, with roughly 629-640 for A, B, C, DRB1 and DQB1, 522 for DQA1, 600 to 610 for DPA1, and under 490 for DPB1. Roughly 5 DR-DQ haplotypes were treated as single units for association and clustering because of strong linkage in the cohort. Among roughly 370 genotyped donors of the cohort, an average of roughly 240,000 unique TCR beta nucleotide sequences were sequenced per donor, roughly a sixth of them non-productive. General conclusions and limits of the study: The only immune exposure information available for the cohort was CMV serostatus. In vitro tests confirmed that a few of the cytomegalovirus-associated TCR beta chains recognize cytomegalovirus antigens. Roughly uniform sequencing depth across donors was assumed in presence/absence analyses, although this assumption may not hold. V-gene and J-gene trimming of TCR beta chains was associated with a missense DCLRE1C variant in a later genetic analysis, and the association was replicated in an independent cohort. A later analysis associated about 16,000 TCR beta sequences with specific HLA alleles at a false discovery rate of 0.05. Broadly in line with IMGT annotations, most TCR beta V segments showed up in productive rearrangements about 90% or about 30% of the time in an earlier analysis of about 500 of the donors. Because HLA typing was unavailable for some donors at each locus, only the typed subset was used in association tests. The earlier analysis of about 600 of the donors excluded 15 to 20 rarely observed V segments, including chromosome 9 orphons, because counts were too low. In a later analysis, several top co-occurrence clusters were reported to appear linked to parvovirus B19, influenza, CMV and Epstein-Barr virus. Compared with equally common non-associated chains, HLA-associated TCR beta chains in a later analysis were more clonally expanded and had lower generation probabilities. This cohort had only TCR beta chains sequenced, and the lack of alpha or paired-chain data limited which features could be detected. While some public TCRs were present in many individuals, most TCR sequences turned up only very rarely across donors. Cytomegalovirus status was reported to be diagnosed by the classifier with high specificity and sensitivity in both the original and validation cohorts. According to a later genetic analysis, donors in an Asian-associated ancestry cluster had fewer N-insertions in productive TCRs than the approximately 630-donor mean. The study listed 164 TCR beta chains as associated with cytomegalovirus. In a later analysis, most CMV-associated TCR beta chains were found to appear HLA-restricted, with HLA associations seemingly driven largely by CMV exposure. According to a later analysis, TCR association rates differed among HLA loci, with DRB1 alleles showing the most associated TCRs and HLA-C alleles showing the fewest. A group of highly shared sequence variants was considered likely to be a technical artifact of the sequencing pipeline. Because the 87-base-pair reads could not distinguish some IMGT-functional V segments, including TRBV6-2 and TRBV6-3, those segments were excluded. The authors suggested that the approach could potentially be generalized to other disease states and immunological phenotypes. Linkage disequilibrium might explain the correlated functional status among segregating V segments, but an unknown experimental factor could not be ruled out. Strong co-occurrence of HLA alleles, especially DR and DQ, made assigning TCR associations to individual alleles difficult. A further reported finding was that TCR beta sequences accurately predicted the HLA-A and HLA-B alleles for most subjects in the first cohort.

Comments on this clone: The clone's antigen remains unknown. Base qualities are not recorded, but no much larger clone differs from it by a single base.

The CDR3 covers 16 residues, taking in both the cysteine and the phenylalanine. Only the CDR3 DNA is retained, 48 bases long and in frame from the first base. Taken from the germline V gene (reference sequence), the CDR1 and CDR2 loops are SEHNR and FQNEAQ. The germline V and J ends show losses of 5 bases and 4 bases respectively, and no gene match explains 5 bases of the junction. In total, 666 healthy bone marrow donors made up the cohort. Cohort members were all nominally healthy when sampled, although unrecorded immune exposures were likely present. The donor tested CMV seropositive and was one of the 289 seropositive cohort members. A peripheral blood sample was collected from each donor, and TCR beta sequencing was performed on peripheral blood mononuclear cells. The Qiagen DNeasy Blood Extraction Kit was used to extract genomic DNA from the blood cell samples. Library preparation was by the immunoSEQ multiplex PCR assay. A mixture of 60 forward primers for TCR Vbeta segments and 13 reverse primers for TCR Jbeta segments was used in the multiplex PCR. A multiplex PCR assay on genomic DNA amplified the CDR3 region of rearranged TCR beta genes. The Illumina HiSeq System was used to sequence the amplified TCR beta libraries as 87-base-pair reads. The original methods were these. A later analysis counted 65 million to 90 million unique TCR beta chains across the 670 or so repertoires, and roughly 10 million of these chains were shared by at least two donors. A nearest-neighbor algorithm error-corrected the raw reads and collapsed the reads into unique sequences, merging closely related sequences to remove PCR and sequencing errors. V, D and J gene segments were assigned by aligning CDR3 sequences to IMGT reference sequences. For a sequence to be retained, a match of at least six nucleotides to both a V gene segment and a J gene segment was required. Rearrangements were classified as productive when the CDR3 lacked stop codons and remained in frame with V and J, and all other rearrangements were classified as non-productive. CDR3 was defined according to IMGT convention as the region running from the second conserved V-encoded cysteine to the conserved J-encoded phenylalanine. The earlier analysis of around 640 of the donors excluded sequences that lacked an unambiguous match to a single V gene segment. In an earlier analysis of approximately 550 of the donors, V segments were called functional above 56.7% productive rearrangements and were called segregating when the between-donor standard deviation exceeded 5%. A statistical classification framework was built for diagnosing cytomegalovirus status from the catalog of TCR beta chain sequences. In a later analysis, TCR nucleotide sequences were compared against IMGT/GENE-DB human TR gene sequences so that V and J genes could be assigned. Using the TCRdist pipeline, a later analysis assigned CDR3 sequences along with most-parsimonious VDJ recombination scenarios. In a later analysis, each TCR beta chain was defined by its CDR3 amino acid sequence together with its V-gene family, and reads lacking a unique V-gene family were excluded. To address suspected cross-contamination and a sequencing artifact, a later analysis removed roughly 640 highly shared, low-generation-probability nucleotide sequences. In a later analysis, a clonal expansion index was calculated for each public chain from normalized within-repertoire ranks of inferred template counts. In a later analysis, generation probabilities were computed using a VDJ recombination model fitted to out-of-frame rearrangements, and the results were checked against IGoR. In a later analysis, hypergeometric tests were used to score TCR-TCR, TCR-HLA and TCR-CMV co-occurrence, with a repertoire-size bias correction applied to TCR pairs. False discovery rates were estimated in a later analysis by permuting HLA or CMV assignments 20 times. In a later analysis, co-occurring TCRs were grouped with DBSCAN, and TCRdist sequence similarity was added when clustering was performed within HLA-allele-positive subsets. Co-occurrence clustering excluded repertoires with fewer than 30,000 or more than 120,000 public chains, plus five with anomalous nucleotide sharing. TCRdb took over this immuneACCESS table, retaining in-frame rearrangements with V and J assigned. Such tables are incomplete; in checked studies, under half of the missing clones stem from an unresolved V gene, and the remainder is unexplained. D and trimming were read from the DNA, whereas the V and J calls and clone size are those reported in that table. Here the sample has around 130,000 clones; 85% to 90% occur a single time. Of the sample, under 7% falls within the top ten clones.

This clonotype was obtained from a woman in her twenties or thirties in good health and CMV-seropositive. The chain joins TRBV7-9 to TRBJ1-6, with 10 middle bases fitting TRBD1. Sequenced: PBMCs. The CDR3 amino acid sequence is: CASSQGTGAYNSPLHF. The nucleotides read TGTGCCAGCAGCCAAGGGACAGGGGCTTATAATTCACCCCTCCACTTT. Where the CDR3 stops, the reference TRBV7-9 and TRBJ1-6 genes take over; the full variable domain is DTGVSQNPRHKITKRGQNVTFRCDPISEHNRLYWYRQTLGQGPEFLTYFQNEAQLEKSRLLSDRFSAERPKGSFSTLEIQRTEQGDSAMYLCASSQGTGAYNSPLHFGNGTRLTVT.